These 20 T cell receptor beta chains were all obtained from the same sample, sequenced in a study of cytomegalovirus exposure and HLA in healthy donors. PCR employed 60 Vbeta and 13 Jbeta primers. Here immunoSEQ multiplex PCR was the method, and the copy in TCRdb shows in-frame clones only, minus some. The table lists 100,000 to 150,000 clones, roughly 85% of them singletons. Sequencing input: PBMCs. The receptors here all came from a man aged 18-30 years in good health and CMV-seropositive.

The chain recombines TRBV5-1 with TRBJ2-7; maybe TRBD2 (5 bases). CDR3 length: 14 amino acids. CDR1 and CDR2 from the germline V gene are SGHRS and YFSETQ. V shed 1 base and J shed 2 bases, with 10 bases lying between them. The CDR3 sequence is CASSLTSATYEQYF. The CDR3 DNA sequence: TGCGCCAGCAGCTTGACTAGTGCCACCTACGAGCAGTACTTC.

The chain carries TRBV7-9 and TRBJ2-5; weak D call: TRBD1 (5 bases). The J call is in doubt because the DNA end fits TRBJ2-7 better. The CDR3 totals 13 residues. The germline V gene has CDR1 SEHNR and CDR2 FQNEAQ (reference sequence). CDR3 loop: CASSHQGSYEQYF. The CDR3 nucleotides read TGTGCCAGCAGCCATCAGGGTTCCTACGAGCAGTACTTC.

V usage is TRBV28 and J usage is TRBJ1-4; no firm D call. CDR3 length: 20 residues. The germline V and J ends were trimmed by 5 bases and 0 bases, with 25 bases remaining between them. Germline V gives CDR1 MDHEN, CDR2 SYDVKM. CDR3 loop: CASSREGMGSLRTTNEKLFF. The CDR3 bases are TGTGCCAGCAGTAGGGAGGGTATGGGTTCGTTGAGAACAACTAATGAAAAACTGTTTTTT.

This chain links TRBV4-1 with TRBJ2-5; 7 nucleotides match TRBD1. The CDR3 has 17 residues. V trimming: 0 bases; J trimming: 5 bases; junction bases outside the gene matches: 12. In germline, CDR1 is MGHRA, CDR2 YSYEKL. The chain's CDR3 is CASSQDRGGMGAETQYF. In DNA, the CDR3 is TGCGCCAGCAGCCAAGATCGAGGGGGCATGGGTGCGGAGACCCAGTACTTC.

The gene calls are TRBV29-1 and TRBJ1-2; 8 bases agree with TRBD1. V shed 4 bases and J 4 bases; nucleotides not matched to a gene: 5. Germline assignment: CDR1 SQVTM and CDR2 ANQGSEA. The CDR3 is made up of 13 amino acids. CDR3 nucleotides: TGCAGCGTTGTCGGACAGGGAATCTATGGCTACACCTTC. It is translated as CSVVGQGIYGYTF.

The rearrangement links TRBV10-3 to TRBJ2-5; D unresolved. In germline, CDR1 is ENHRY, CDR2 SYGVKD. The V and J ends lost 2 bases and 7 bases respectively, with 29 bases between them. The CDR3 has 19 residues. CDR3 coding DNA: TGTGCCATCAGTGAGGAGCGACTGACTTTTCCGACTCTTGTAGGGACCCAGTACTTC. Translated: CAISEERLTFPTLVGTQYF.

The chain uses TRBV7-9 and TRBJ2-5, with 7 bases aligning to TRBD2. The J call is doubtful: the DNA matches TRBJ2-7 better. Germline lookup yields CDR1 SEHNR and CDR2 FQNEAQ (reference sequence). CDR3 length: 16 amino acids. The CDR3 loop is CASSPLGGKSSYEQYF. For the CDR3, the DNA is TGTGCCAGCAGCCCACTGGGAGGGAAAAGCTCCTACGAGCAGTACTTC.

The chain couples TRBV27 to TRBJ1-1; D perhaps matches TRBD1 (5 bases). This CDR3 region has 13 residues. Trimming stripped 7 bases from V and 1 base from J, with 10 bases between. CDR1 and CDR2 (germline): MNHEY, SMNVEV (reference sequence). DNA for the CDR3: TGTGCCAGCAATGACAGCCCGAACACTGAAGCTTTCTTT. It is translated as CASNDSPNTEAFF.

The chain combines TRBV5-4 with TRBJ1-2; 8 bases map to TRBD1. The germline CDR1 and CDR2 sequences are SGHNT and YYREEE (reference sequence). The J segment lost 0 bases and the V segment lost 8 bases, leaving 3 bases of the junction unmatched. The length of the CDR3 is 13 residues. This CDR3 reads CASGQGANYGYTF. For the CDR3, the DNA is TGTGCCAGTGGACAGGGCGCTAACTATGGCTACACCTTC.

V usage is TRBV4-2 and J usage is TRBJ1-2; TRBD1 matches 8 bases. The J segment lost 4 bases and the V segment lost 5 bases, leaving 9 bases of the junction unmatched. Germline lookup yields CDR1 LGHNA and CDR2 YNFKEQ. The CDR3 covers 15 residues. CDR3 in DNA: TGTGCCAGCAGCAAGCCGGGACAGGAAATCTATGGCTACACCTTC. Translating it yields CASSKPGQEIYGYTF.

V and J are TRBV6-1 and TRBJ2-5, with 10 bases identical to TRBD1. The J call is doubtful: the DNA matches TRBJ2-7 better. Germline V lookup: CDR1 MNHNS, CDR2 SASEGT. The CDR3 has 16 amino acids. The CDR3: CASSEAAGTGDNEQYF. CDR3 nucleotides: TGTGCCAGCAGTGAAGCCGCCGGGACAGGGGACAACGAGCAGTACTTC.

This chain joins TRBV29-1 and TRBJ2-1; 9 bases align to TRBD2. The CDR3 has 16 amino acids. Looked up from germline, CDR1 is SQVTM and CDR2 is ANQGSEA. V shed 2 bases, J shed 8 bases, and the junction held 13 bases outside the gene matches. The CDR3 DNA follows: TGCAGCGTTGAATACGATAGACTAGCGGTATCCTATGAGCAGTTCTTC. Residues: CSVEYDRLAVSYEQFF.

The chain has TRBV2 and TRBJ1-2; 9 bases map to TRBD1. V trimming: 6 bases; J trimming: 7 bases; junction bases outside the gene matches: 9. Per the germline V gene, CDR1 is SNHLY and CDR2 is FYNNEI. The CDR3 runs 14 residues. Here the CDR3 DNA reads TGTGCCAGCAGCAGGGGACAGGGTGGAAGTGGCTACACCTTC. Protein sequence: CASSRGQGGSGYTF.

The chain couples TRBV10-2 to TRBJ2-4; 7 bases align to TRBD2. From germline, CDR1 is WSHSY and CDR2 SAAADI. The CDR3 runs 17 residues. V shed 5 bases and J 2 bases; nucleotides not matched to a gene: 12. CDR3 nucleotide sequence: TGCGCCAGCAGTCCCACCCTACCCGGGAGGTCCAAAAACATTCAGTACTTC. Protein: CASSPTLPGRSKNIQYF.

For the CDR3, the DNA is TGTGCCAGCAGTTTGGACAGGATTGAGACCCAGTACTTC. Translation gives CASSLDRIETQYF. This chain links TRBV27 with TRBJ2-5; 7 nucleotides agree with TRBD1. V lost 3 bases to trimming and J lost 5 bases; unmatched junction nucleotides: 3. Germline CDR1 MNHEY, CDR2 SMNVEV (reference sequence). CDR3 length: 13 residues.

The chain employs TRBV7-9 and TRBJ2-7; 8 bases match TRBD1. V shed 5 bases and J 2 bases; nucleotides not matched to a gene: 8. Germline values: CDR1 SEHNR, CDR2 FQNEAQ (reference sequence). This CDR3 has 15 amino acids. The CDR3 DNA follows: TGTGCCAGCAGCGCGATTGGACAGGGTACCTACGAGCAGTACTTC. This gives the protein CASSAIGQGTYEQYF.

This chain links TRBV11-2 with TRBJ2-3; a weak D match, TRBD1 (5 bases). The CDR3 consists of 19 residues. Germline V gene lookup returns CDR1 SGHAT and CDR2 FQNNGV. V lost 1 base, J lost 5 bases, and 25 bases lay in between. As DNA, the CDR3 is TGTGCCAGCAGCTTAGCCCTGTTGTTGGGATCAGCGCAGGGAGATACGCAGTATTTT. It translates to CASSLALLLGSAQGDTQYF.

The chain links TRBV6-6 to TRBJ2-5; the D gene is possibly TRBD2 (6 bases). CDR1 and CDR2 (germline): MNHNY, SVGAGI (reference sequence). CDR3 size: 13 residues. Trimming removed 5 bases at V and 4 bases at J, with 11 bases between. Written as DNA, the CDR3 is TGTGCCAGCAGTCCCGGACTACCAGAGACCCAGTACTTC. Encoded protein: CASSPGLPETQYF.

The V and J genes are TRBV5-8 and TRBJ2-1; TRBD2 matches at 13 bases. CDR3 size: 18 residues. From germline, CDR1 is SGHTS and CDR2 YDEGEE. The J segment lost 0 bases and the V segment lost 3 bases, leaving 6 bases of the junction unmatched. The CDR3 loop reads CASSSGTSGAISYNEQFF. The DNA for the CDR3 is TGTGCCAGCAGCTCCGGGACTAGCGGGGCAATCTCCTACAATGAGCAGTTCTTC.

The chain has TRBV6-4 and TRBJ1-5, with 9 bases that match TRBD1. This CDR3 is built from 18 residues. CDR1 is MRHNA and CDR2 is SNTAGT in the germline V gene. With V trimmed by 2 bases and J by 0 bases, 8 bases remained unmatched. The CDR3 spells CASSDRDREPHSNQPQHF. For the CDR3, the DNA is TGTGCCAGCAGTGACAGGGACAGGGAGCCCCATAGCAATCAGCCCCAGCATTTT.